The entry that follows covers one T cell receptor (beta chain) sequence. This clone's antigen is unknown. Base-call qualities are not available, and no considerably larger clone is one nucleotide away. Enrolling through a virtual design, the prospective study's participants ranged in age from roughly 18 to 95 years and lived across around 25 United States geographic areas. To assign participants to cohorts, the prospective study relied on clinical history that participants themselves reported in a screening survey and a study questionnaire. For ImmuneRACE Cohort 3, a participant was defined as recovered based on two consecutive negative NP/OP PCR tests, clearance by a healthcare professional, or resolution of symptoms. Each participant in the prospective study had whole blood, serum and a nasopharyngeal or oropharyngeal swab collected by mobile phlebotomists. Participants in the prospective study had the option to provide additional blood draws and questionnaires over an approximately 2-month period. Blood samples from the prospective study were shipped frozen or at room temperature prior to DNA extraction.

These data originate in a study of blood T cell repertoires in COVID-19 (dated by TCRdb to the early 2020s). Study-level background: Collaborator samples came from the United States, Italy and Spain and covered acute and convalescent phases of COVID-19. The prospective study material was composed of cDNA or gDNA derived from T cells, B-cell-depleted T cells, or PBMCs. The dataset comprised deeply sampled blood TCRbeta repertoires from subjects exposed to, actively infected with, or recovered from COVID-19. The repertoires were made available in a free public database intended to serve as a resource for research on the immune response to SARS-CoV-2. Samples came from the ongoing ImmuneRACE study (first 160 participants) plus 1,254 subjects from 6 global collaborators. Nearly every sample came with metadata listing a de-identified subject ID, COVID-19 status, age in years and sex. Where available, HLA class I and class II types were obtained from metadata supplied by the sample provider rather than from assay-based typing.

CDR3 length: 15 amino acids, cysteine to phenylalanine. Only the CDR3 part of the read is kept: 45 bases, read in frame from the first base. Sequences DFQATT (CDR1) and SNEGSKA (CDR2) are obtained from the germline V gene (reference sequence). Compared with germline, V lacks 6 bases and J lacks 8 bases; bases without a gene match: 13. TCRbeta CDR3 regions were amplified from genomic DNA by means of the immunoSEQ Assay, a bias-controlled multiplex PCR. As for the authors' bioinformatics: The number of nucleated cells in each sample was estimated by amplification of reference gene primers within the assay. Sequence reads were collapsed and filtered to measure the absolute abundance of every unique TCRbeta CDR3 rearrangement. For each sample, productive Simpson clonality was calculated by taking the square root of Simpson's diversity index across productive rearrangements. As stored in TCRdb, this immuneACCESS dataset retains in-frame rearrangements with V and J assigned. A fraction of the clones does not appear; measured against another copy, unresolved V genes explain less than half of the discrepancy, and the remainder lacks a known reason. That table supplies the V and J calls and clone size; D and trimming were determined from the DNA. The sample has about 250,000 clones on record, about nine tenths of them singletons. Together, the top ten hold 1.5% to 2% of the sample.

Points the paper makes about the study in general: The amount of clinical and demographic metadata varied by source and participant and was provided uncurated.

The receptor was derived from a middle-aged man who had recovered from COVID-19. The V gene is TRBV20-1 and the J gene is TRBJ1-2, with 12 bases matching TRBD1. The material sequenced was PBMCs or T cells enriched from blood (not recorded which). The sequence in DNA is TGCAGTGCGAGTTTCTCGGGACAGGGGGCGGGAGGCTACACCTTC. Its coded protein is CSASFSGQGAGGYTF.